This is a list of T cell receptor beta chains from one sample in a study of T cells in Graves' hyperthyroidism and ophthalmopathy. One entry per CDR3 protein, called by TCRdb with MiXCR from the multiplex PCR reads. The top ten hold approximately 15% of the sample, which has around 520,000 distinct CDR3 sequences, 14% seen once. The sample taken for sequencing was blood. The source is a woman aged 35 to 49 with Graves' hyperthyroidism. CDR3s leave out the opening cysteine and the closing phenylalanine or tryptophan. Fields, in order: V gene, J gene, D gene, CDR3 protein. The D gene is left open where the match is weak.

>TRBV6-2/TRBV6-3|TRBJ1-2|-
ASRLRTGKEINSNYGYT
>TRBV2|TRBJ2-1|TRBD1
ASSGTGGSNYNEQF
>TRBV7-9|TRBJ1-1|-
ASSPGTTNTEAF
>TRBV3-1|TRBJ1-1|-
ASSQFRNTEAF
>TRBV28|TRBJ2-7|-
ASRSYNRYPYEQY
>TRBV6-2/TRBV6-3|TRBJ2-1|TRBD2
ASSYSGTSRNEQF
>TRBV30|TRBJ2-1|TRBD2
AWSVSGRATYNEQF
>TRBV30|TRBJ1-5|TRBD1
AWKSRDRSNQPQH
>TRBV18|TRBJ2-7|-
ASSPRVSSYEQY
>TRBV7-8|TRBJ2-3|-
ASSSDREATQY
>TRBV14|TRBJ1-1|-
ASSQDWAEEGLNTEAF
>TRBV20-1|TRBJ2-2|-
SARPQTGELF
>TRBV5-1|TRBJ2-2|-
ASSGDNYNTGELF
>TRBV7-9|TRBJ1-5|-
ASSLSQGPQH
>TRBV12-3/TRBV12-4|TRBJ2-2|TRBD1
ASSFAGGASGELF
>TRBV12-3/TRBV12-4|TRBJ1-2|-
ASSYRSLGYGYT
>TRBV11-3|TRBJ2-2|TRBD1
ASSSGQKANTGELF
>TRBV20-1|TRBJ1-2|TRBD1
SAVPGQGRYT
>TRBV7-3|TRBJ2-3|TRBD2
ASSLEGTSGTDTQY
>TRBV2|TRBJ1-2|-
ASSRSNYGYT
>TRBV19|TRBJ2-5|-
ASSIGWDHQETQY
>TRBV28|TRBJ2-1|TRBD2
ASSSVREREASNEQF
>TRBV20-1|TRBJ2-3|-
SAGRTSEPDTQY
>TRBV4-1|TRBJ2-7|TRBD2
ASSPSLTSGSSYEQY
>TRBV28|TRBJ1-4|-
ASNPGLTRGEKLF
>TRBV27|TRBJ2-1|TRBD2
ASSGLAGAIAYNEQF
>TRBV24-1|TRBJ1-5|TRBD1
ATSEGLQGSSWSNQPQH
>TRBV29-1|TRBJ2-1|-
SALTLNEQF
>TRBV3-1|TRBJ2-3|-
ASSRTVATDTQY
>TRBV19|TRBJ2-1|-
ASSEQVGNEQF
>TRBV18|TRBJ2-2|TRBD1
ASSPTTGVGTGELF